This T cell receptor (beta chain) was sequenced in a study of blood T cell repertoires in COVID-19. CDR3 length: 14 amino acids. Germline V CDR1 and CDR2: SNHLY, FYNNEI. The trim removed 8 bases at V and 0 bases at J, leaving 4 bases unmatched. Authors' processing steps: How many nucleated cells were present was estimated from reference gene primer amplification. The method was immunoSEQ multiplex PCR; TCRdb's version includes in-frame clones alone and lacks a portion of them. The D gene and trimming were derived from the DNA, and the V and J assignments and clone size from that table. The sample carries nearly 200,000 clones, 85% recorded once. This clone was picked up a small number of times.

What was sequenced was peripheral blood. This receptor was identified in a man aged 55 to 70 with COVID-19, enrolled during active disease. This chain joins TRBV2 and TRBJ1-3; TRBD1 matches at 7 bases. This chain's CDR3 is CASLGTVSGNTIYF. DNA of the CDR3: TGTGCCAGCTTGGGGACAGTCTCTGGAAACACCATATATTTT.